A single sample is the source of the 13 T cell receptor beta chains below, sequenced in a study of cytomegalovirus exposure and HLA in healthy donors. Researchers ran the PCR with 60 Vbeta and 13 Jbeta primers. The protocol was immunoSEQ multiplex PCR, while the TCRdb copy is restricted to in-frame clones and leaves out a portion. The table lists about 130,000 clones. Sequenced material: PBMCs. All receptors derive from a woman in her thirties or forties in good health and CMV-seropositive.

This chain connects TRBV5-1 to TRBJ2-1; TRBD1 agrees at 9 bases. The V and J ends lost 4 bases and 2 bases, in that order; junction bases with no gene match: 10. Germline V gene sequence: CDR1 SGHRS, CDR2 YFSETQ. The CDR3 loop spans 17 amino acids. DNA of the CDR3: TGCGCCAGCAGCCTGTCATCCGGGACAGGGACCTACAATGAGCAGTTCTTC. This gives the protein CASSLSSGTGTYNEQFF.

The chain joins TRBV18 to TRBJ2-5, with TRBD2 identical over 12 bases. The V gene end was trimmed by 4 bases and the J gene end by 4 bases; junction bases not matched to a gene: 13. The CDR3 runs to 18 residues. The germline gives CDR1 KGHSH, CDR2 LQKENI. CDR3 sequence (DNA): TGTGCCAGCTCACTGGCCCTAGCGGGAGGGCCCTCGGGAGAGACCCAGTACTTC. This codes for CASSLALAGGPSGETQYF.

This chain uses TRBV9 with TRBJ2-5; D possibly corresponds to TRBD1 (6 bases). Trimming pared 0 bases from V and 5 bases from J, leaving 11 bases between. CDR1 is SGDLS, CDR2 YYNGEE, per germline. This CDR3 is built from 14 residues. CDR3 sequence reads: CASSVDPQGETQYF. CDR3 coding DNA: TGTGCCAGCAGCGTAGACCCACAGGGTGAGACCCAGTACTTC.

This chain joins TRBV5-1 and TRBJ2-3; D possibly corresponds to TRBD2 (5 bases). V shed 0 bases and J shed 5 bases, with 10 bases lying between them. Germline loops: CDR1 SGHRS, CDR2 YFSETQ. The CDR3 extends over 14 amino acids. The CDR3 bases are TGCGCCAGCAGCTTGGAACTAGAACAAGATACGCAGTATTTT. Protein sequence: CASSLELEQDTQYF.

V and J are TRBV10-3 and TRBJ2-5; 10 nucleotides line up with TRBD1. The J call may be faulty, since TRBJ2-7 better matches the DNA end. Germline V CDR1 and CDR2: ENHRY, SYGVKD. CDR3 length: 14 residues. The CDR3 coding sequence is TGTGCCATCAGTGTGGGACAGGGGACTTACGAGCAGTACTTC. Its translation is CAISVGQGTYEQYF.

This rearrangement joins TRBV7-2 to TRBJ2-7, with 11 bases fitting TRBD2. This CDR3 is built from 15 residues. Germline CDR1 SGHTA, CDR2 FQGNSA. Losses at the gene ends were 7 bases for V and 2 bases for J; bases not matched to a gene: 7. The CDR3 nucleotides are TGTGCCAGCACCGTCGGGACTAGCGGCCCCTACGAGCAGTACTTC. It is translated as CASTVGTSGPYEQYF.

The chain uses TRBV13 and TRBJ2-3, with D possibly matching TRBD1 (5 bases). This CDR3 has 13 residues. The ends were cut back, 5 bases at V and 2 bases at J, with 8 bases in the middle. Germline V lookup: CDR1 PRHDT, CDR2 FYEKMQ (reference sequence). The CDR3 DNA is TGTGCCAGCAGCAAGGGGTCCACAGATACGCAGTATTTT. This translates into CASSKGSTDTQYF.

The V call is TRBV28, the J call TRBJ1-1, with 7 positions matching TRBD1. The CDR3 runs 14 residues. Trimming removed 5 bases from V and 1 base from J; junction bases left unmatched: 4. The germline V gene encodes CDR1 MDHEN and CDR2 SYDVKM. The CDR3 DNA reads as TGTGCCAGCAGTCTGGGACAGCAGAACACTGAAGCTTTCTTT. This codes for CASSLGQQNTEAFF.

The chain is built from TRBV28 and TRBJ1-5; the D is unclear. CDR1 and CDR2 (germline): MDHEN, SYDVKM. The V end lost 1 base, the J end lost 1 base, and 11 bases lay between the germline ends. The CDR3 is 16 residues long. The CDR3 region is CASSLSRVWSNQPQHF. Written as DNA, the CDR3 is TGTGCCAGCAGTTTATCTCGGGTCTGGAGCAATCAGCCCCAGCATTTT.

CDR3 in amino acids: CASSASGTGDEKLFF. The DNA for the CDR3 is TGTGCCAGCAGCGCTTCGGGGACAGGGGACGAAAAACTGTTTTTT. This chain joins TRBV7-2 and TRBJ1-4; TRBD1 agrees at 10 bases. V was clipped by 5 bases and J by 8 bases; unmatched bases: 8. Germline V gives CDR1 SGHTA, CDR2 FQGNSA. The CDR3 loop spans 15 amino acids.

This chain joins TRBV28 and TRBJ2-5, with 10 bases matching TRBD1. CDR1 is MDHEN and CDR2 is SYDVKM in the germline V gene. This CDR3 has 13 amino acids. The V and J ends lost 3 bases and 7 bases, in that order; junction bases with no gene match: 2. CDR3 region: CASSFRTGGTQYF. The CDR3 bases are TGTGCCAGCAGTTTTCGGACAGGGGGGACCCAGTACTTC.

The chain joins TRBV11-2 to TRBJ2-5; D is possibly TRBD2 (6 bases). The DNA matches TRBJ2-7 better at its end, which makes the J call doubtful. The CDR3 totals 17 residues. Germline lookup yields CDR1 SGHAT and CDR2 FQNNGV. In nucleotides, the CDR3 is TGTGCCAGCAGCTTTCCACCCTTCGGCGGGACTGGCTACGAGCAGTACTTC. Its translation is CASSFPPFGGTGYEQYF.

The chain joins TRBV5-8 to TRBJ2-5; tentative D call: TRBD2 (5 bases). V was pared by 0 bases and J by 7 bases, with 10 bases between. There are 13 residues in the CDR3. Germline V gives CDR1 SGHTS, CDR2 YDEGEE. Here the CDR3 reads CASSLERVGTQYF. DNA of the CDR3: TGTGCCAGCAGCTTGGAGAGGGTGGGGACCCAGTACTTC.